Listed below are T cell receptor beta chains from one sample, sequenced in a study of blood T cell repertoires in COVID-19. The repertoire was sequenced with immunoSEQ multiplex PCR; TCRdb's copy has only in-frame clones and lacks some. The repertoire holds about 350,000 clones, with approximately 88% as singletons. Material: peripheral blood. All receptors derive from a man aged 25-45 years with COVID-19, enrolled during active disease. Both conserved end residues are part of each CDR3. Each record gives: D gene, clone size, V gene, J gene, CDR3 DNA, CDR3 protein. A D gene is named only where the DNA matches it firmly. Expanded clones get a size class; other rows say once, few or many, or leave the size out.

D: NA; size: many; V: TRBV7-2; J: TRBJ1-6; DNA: TGTGCCAGCAGCTTAGGTGGAACAGGGCCCTTCAATTCACCCCTCCACTTT; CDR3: CASSLGGTGPFNSPLHF
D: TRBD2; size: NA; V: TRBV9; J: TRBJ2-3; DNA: TGTGCCAGCAGCGTAGAGGGACTAGCGGGGGGTAGCACAGATACGCAGTATTTT; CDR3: CASSVEGLAGGSTDTQYF
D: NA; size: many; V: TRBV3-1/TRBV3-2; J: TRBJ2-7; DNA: TGTGCCAGCAGCCAGACCGCGGGCCCCTACGAGCAGTACTTC; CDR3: CASSQTAGPYEQYF
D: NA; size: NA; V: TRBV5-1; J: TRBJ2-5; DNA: TGCGCCAGCAGCTTGCGGACACAAGAGACCCAGTACTTC; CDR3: CASSLRTQETQYF
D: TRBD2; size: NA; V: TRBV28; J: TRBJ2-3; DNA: TGTGCCAGCAGTTTCCTACGGACTAGCGGGACAGATACGCAGTATTTT; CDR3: CASSFLRTSGTDTQYF
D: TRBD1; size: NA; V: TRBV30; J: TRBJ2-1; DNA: TGTGCCTGGAGTCCGGGGACAGTCTACAATGAGCAGTTCTTC; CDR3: CAWSPGTVYNEQFF
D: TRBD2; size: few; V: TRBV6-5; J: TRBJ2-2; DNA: TGTGCCAGCAGTCAGGGACTAACCGGGGAGCTGTTTTTT; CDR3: CASSQGLTGELFF
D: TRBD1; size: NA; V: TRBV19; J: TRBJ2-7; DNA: TGTGCCAGTAGTATCGGGACAGGTGTACGCTACGAGCAGTACTTC; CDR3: CASSIGTGVRYEQYF
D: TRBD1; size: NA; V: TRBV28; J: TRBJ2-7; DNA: TGTGCCAGCAGAGGGACAGGCCTCTCCTACGAGCAGTACTTC; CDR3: CASRGTGLSYEQYF
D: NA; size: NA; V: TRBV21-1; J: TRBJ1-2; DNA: TGTGCCAGCAGCAAAGGTGGGCCAGCTAACTATGGCTACACCTTC; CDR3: CASSKGGPANYGYTF
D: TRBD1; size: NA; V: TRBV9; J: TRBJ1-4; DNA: TGTGCCAGCAGCGTAGGGGGACAGGCGGTTGAAAAACTGTTTTTT; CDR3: CASSVGGQAVEKLFF
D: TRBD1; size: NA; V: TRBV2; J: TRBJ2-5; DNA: TGTGCCATGGGACAGGTCCAAGAGACCCAGTACTTC; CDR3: CAMGQVQETQYF
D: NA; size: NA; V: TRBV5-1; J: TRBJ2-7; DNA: TGCGCCAGCAGCCAGGGTCCGTCCTACGAGCAGTACTTC; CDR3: CASSQGPSYEQYF
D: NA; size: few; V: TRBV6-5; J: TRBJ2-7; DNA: TGTGCCAGCAGTCTATCCTGGCGGGGTACCTACGAGCAGTACTTC; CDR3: CASSLSWRGTYEQYF
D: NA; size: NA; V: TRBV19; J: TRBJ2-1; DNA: TGTGCCAGTAGTATAGGGAAAACTAGCTCCTACAATGAGCAGTTCTTC; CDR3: CASSIGKTSSYNEQFF
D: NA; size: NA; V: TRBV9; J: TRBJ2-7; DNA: TGTGCCAGCAGCGTAGCCGGGGATCCCTACGAGCAGTACTTC; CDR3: CASSVAGDPYEQYF
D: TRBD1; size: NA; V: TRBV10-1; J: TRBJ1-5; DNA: TGCGCCAGCAGTGTTGGACAGGGCTCAGAAAATCAGCCCCAGCATTTT; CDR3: CASSVGQGSENQPQHF
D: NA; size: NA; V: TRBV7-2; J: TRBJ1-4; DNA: TGTGCCAGCAGCCCAGGCAGCTCAACTAATGAAAAACTGTTTTTT; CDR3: CASSPGSSTNEKLFF
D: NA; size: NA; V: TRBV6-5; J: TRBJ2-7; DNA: TGTGCCAGCAGCTTACAGGGTTCTAACTCCGAGCAGTACTTC; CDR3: CASSLQGSNSEQYF
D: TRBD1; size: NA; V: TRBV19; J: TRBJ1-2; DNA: TGTGCCAGTACCAAAGGACAGGGGTGGTATGGCTACACCTTC; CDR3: CASTKGQGWYGYTF
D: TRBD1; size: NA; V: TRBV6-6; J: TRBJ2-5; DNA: TGTGCCAGCAGCACGGGACAGGGGCAAGAGACCCAGTACTTC; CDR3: CASSTGQGQETQYF
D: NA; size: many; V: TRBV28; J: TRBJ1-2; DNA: TGTGCCAGCAGTTCCATCCCCAGGGGTGTGAATGGCTACACCTTC; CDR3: CASSSIPRGVNGYTF
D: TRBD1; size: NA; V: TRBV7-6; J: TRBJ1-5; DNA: TGTGCCAGCAGCGTAGGGACAGGGGCTGGGCAGCCCCAGCATTTT; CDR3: CASSVGTGAGQPQHF
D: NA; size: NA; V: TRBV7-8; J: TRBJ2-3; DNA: TGTGCCAGCAGCTTAAAACTTGGTACGCAGTATTTT; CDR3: CASSLKLGTQYF
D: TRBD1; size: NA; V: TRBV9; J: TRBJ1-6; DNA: TGTGCCAGCAGCGTAGTGGGACAGGCGGGTTCACCCCTCCACTTT; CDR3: CASSVVGQAGSPLHF
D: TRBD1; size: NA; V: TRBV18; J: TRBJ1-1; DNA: TGTGCCAGCTCACCTTCGAACGACAGGGCTGAAGCTTTCTTT; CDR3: CASSPSNDRAEAFF
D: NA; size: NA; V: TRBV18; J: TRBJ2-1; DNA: TGTGCCAGCTCACCACTCCAGCCGCAAAGCGGCTCCTACAATGAGCAGTTCTTC; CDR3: CASSPLQPQSGSYNEQFF
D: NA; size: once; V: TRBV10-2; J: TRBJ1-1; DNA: TGCGCCAGCACTCGGCAGGCCATGAACACTGAAGCTTTCTTT; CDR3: CASTRQAMNTEAFF
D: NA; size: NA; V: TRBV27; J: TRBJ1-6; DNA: TGTGCCAGCAGTTTACGGAGGCTTGATTCACCCCTCCACTTT; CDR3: CASSLRRLDSPLHF
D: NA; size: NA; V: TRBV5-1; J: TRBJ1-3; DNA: TGCGCCAGCAGCCAAGGGGACTCTGGAAACACCATATATTTT; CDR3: CASSQGDSGNTIYF
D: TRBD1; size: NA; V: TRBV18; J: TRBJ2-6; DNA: TGTGCCAGCTCACCGGGACAGGGGGCTAACGGTGGGGCCAACGTCCTGACTTTC; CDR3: CASSPGQGANGGANVLTF
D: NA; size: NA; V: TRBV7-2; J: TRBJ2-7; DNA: TGTGCCAGCAGCTTACTTGAGGGAGTTCCCTACGAGCAGTACTTC; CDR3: CASSLLEGVPYEQYF
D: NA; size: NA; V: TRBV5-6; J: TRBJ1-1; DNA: TGTGCCAGCAGCTTGGGGAGCACTGAAGCTTTCTTT; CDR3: CASSLGSTEAFF
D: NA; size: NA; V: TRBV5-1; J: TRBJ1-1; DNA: TGCGCCAGCAGCTTTGAGGGAGGGGTAAAGGTGAACACTGAAGCTTTCTTT; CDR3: CASSFEGGVKVNTEAFF
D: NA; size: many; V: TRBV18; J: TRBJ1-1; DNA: TGTGCCAGCTCACCACGGGGGGTGGACACTGAAGCTTTCTTT; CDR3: CASSPRGVDTEAFF
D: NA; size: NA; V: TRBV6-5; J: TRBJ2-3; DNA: TGTGCCAGCACAGAACACACAGATACGCAGTATTTT; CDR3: CASTEHTDTQYF
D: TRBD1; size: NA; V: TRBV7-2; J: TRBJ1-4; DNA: TGTGCCAGCAGCCTACAGGGGACAGGGAATGAAAAACTGTTTTTT; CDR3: CASSLQGTGNEKLFF
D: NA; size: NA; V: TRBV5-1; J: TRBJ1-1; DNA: TGCGCCAGCAGCTCCCTCGGGTTGGTTGGGAACACTGAAGCTTTCTTT; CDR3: CASSSLGLVGNTEAFF